These 25 T cell receptor beta chains were sequenced from one sample in a study of blood T cell repertoires in COVID-19. Assay used: immunoSEQ multiplex PCR; TCRdb lists only in-frame clones, some missing. The repertoire holds 150,000 or so clones, 70% to 90% seen once, with approximately 0.5% in the top ten. The sample comprised peripheral blood. The receptors derive from a man aged 55 to 70 with COVID-19, enrolled during active disease.

The chain links TRBV5-6 to TRBJ2-1; TRBD1 matches 9 bases. The germline V gene has CDR1 SGHDT and CDR2 YYEEEE. The CDR3 consists of 17 residues. J gave up 6 bases and V 3 bases, and 13 bases lay outside the gene matches. The CDR3: CASSWATGGGFVNEQFF. The CDR3, as DNA: TGTGCCAGCAGCTGGGCGACAGGGGGAGGTTTCGTCAATGAGCAGTTCTTC.

The J gene is TRBJ2-7, the V gene TRBV7-2; D is unresolved. Germline loops: CDR1 SGHTA, CDR2 FQGNSA. V was shortened by 5 bases and J by 3 bases, with 8 bases between the two germline ends. The CDR3 is made up of 12 amino acids. The CDR3 DNA sequence: TGTGCCAGCAGCCCGCAGCGCTACGAGCAGTACTTC. Translation: CASSPQRYEQYF.

The chain employs TRBV6-5 and TRBJ2-3, with 10 bases aligning to TRBD2. Trimming took 2 bases from V and 3 from J; bases not matched to a gene: 2. Germline-derived CDR1 and CDR2 are MNHEY and SVGAGI. The CDR3 is made up of 15 amino acids. CDR3 DNA sequence: TGTGCCAGCAGTTACAGGGGACTAGCGACAGATACGCAGTATTTT. Its translation is CASSYRGLATDTQYF.

The chain joins TRBV7-2 to TRBJ2-5; D not resolved. Trimming cost V 1 base and J 5 bases, with 5 bases left between them. From germline, CDR1 is SGHTA and CDR2 FQGNSA. The CDR3 covers 12 residues. The CDR3 here is CASSLVGETQYF. The CDR3 bases are TGTGCCAGCAGCTTAGTGGGCGAGACCCAGTACTTC.

This chain joins TRBV10-3 and TRBJ1-6; D uncertain. Germline-derived CDR1 and CDR2 are ENHRY and SYGVKD. Trimming stripped 5 bases from V and 5 bases from J, with 10 bases between. The CDR3 is 14 residues long. CDR3: CAISIDINNSPLHF. Here the CDR3 DNA reads TGTGCCATCAGTATTGACATTAATAATTCACCCCTCCACTTT.

V gene TRBV6-1 combines with J gene TRBJ1-1, with D possibly TRBD1 on 6 matching bases. V was shortened by 2 bases and J by 4 bases, with 11 bases between the two germline ends. CDR1 MNHNS and CDR2 SASEGT come from the germline V gene. CDR3 length: 14 residues. The DNA for the CDR3 is TGTGCCAGCAGTGAAACAGGGAGTGGCACTGAAGCTTTCTTT. It codes for CASSETGSGTEAFF.

This chain connects TRBV19 to TRBJ2-3, with 10 positions matching TRBD2. Germline V gene sequence: CDR1 LNHDA, CDR2 SQIVND (reference sequence). Trimming removed 8 bases from V and 2 bases from J; junction bases left unmatched: 4. There are 14 residues in the CDR3. The CDR3, as DNA: TGTGCCAGTTCTAGCGGGGGCTTCACAGATACGCAGTATTTT. Translation: CASSSGGFTDTQYF.

This rearrangement joins TRBV19 to TRBJ1-5, with a tentative D call TRBD1 (6 bases). Trimming shortened V by 4 bases and J by 1 base, and 11 bases separated the two germline ends. The CDR3 is made up of 15 amino acids. The V gene's germline CDR1 is LNHDA and CDR2 SQIVND (reference sequence). CDR3 DNA sequence: TGTGCCAGTAGTACATTGGGACAAAGCAATCAGCCCCAGCATTTT. Its translation: CASSTLGQSNQPQHF.

The V and J genes are TRBV24-1 and TRBJ2-1; D call uncertain. The CDR3 contains 11 residues. CDR1 and CDR2 from the germline V gene are KGHDR and SFDVKD. Trimming shortened V by 6 bases and J by 5 bases, and 4 bases separated the two germline ends. CDR3 nucleotides: TGTGCCACCAGTCTTGACAATGAGCAGTTCTTC. It is translated as CATSLDNEQFF.

The chain uses TRBV7-2 and TRBJ2-2; 7 positions agree with TRBD1. Losses at the gene ends were 5 bases for V and 8 bases for J; bases not matched to a gene: 11. Per germline, CDR1 SGHTA and CDR2 FQGNSA. The CDR3 has 15 residues. CDR3 sequence (DNA): TGTGCCAGCAGCAATAGACAGGGTTTAATTGGGGAGCTGTTTTTT. Protein product: CASSNRQGLIGELFF.

The rearrangement uses TRBV7-2 and TRBJ2-4; D might be TRBD2 (6 bases). Trimming took 6 bases from V and 0 from J, leaving 15 bases between them. The CDR3 has 16 amino acids. The V gene's germline CDR1 is SGHTA and CDR2 FQGNSA. CDR3 residues: CASREKPGVAKNIQYF. The CDR3 nucleotides are TGTGCCAGCAGAGAGAAGCCGGGGGTAGCCAAAAACATTCAGTACTTC. Full variable domain (missing parts from reference TRBV7-2 and TRBJ2-4): GAGVSQSPSNKVTEKGKDVELRCDPISGHTALYWYRQSLGQGLEFLIYFQGNSAPDKSGLPSDRFSAERTGGSVSTLTIQRTQQEDSAVYLCASREKPGVAKNIQYFGAGTRLSVL.

The rearrangement uses TRBV12-3 or TRBV12-4 and TRBJ2-7; a possible D gene is TRBD1 (6 bases). This CDR3 is built from 12 residues. Trimming cost V 6 bases and J 3 bases, with 9 bases left between them. The CDR3 region is CASSLDSYEQYF. In DNA form, the CDR3 reads TGTGCCAGCAGCTTGGACAGCTACGAGCAGTACTTC.

This clone was counted a single time. The gene calls are TRBV6-2 or TRBV6-3 and TRBJ2-5; tentatively, D is TRBD2 (5 bases). The CDR3 consists of 14 residues. Trimming removed 2 bases at V and 5 bases at J, with 12 bases between. The germline CDR1 and CDR2 sequences are MNHEY and SVGEGT. This chain's CDR3 is CASSYRQDLETQYF. CDR3 DNA sequence: TGTGCCAGCAGTTACAGGCAGGACTTGGAGACCCAGTACTTC.

This clone came up once. This chain uses TRBV2 with TRBJ2-2; TRBD1 is a possible D gene (5 bases). This CDR3 is built from 15 residues. Germline lookup yields CDR1 SNHLY and CDR2 FYNNEI. V gave up 4 bases and J gave up 3 bases, with 12 bases separating them. The CDR3 region is CASSGTGADTGELFF. The CDR3 DNA sequence: TGTGCCAGCAGTGGAACAGGCGCAGACACCGGGGAGCTGTTTTTT.

The rearrangement links TRBV28 to TRBJ2-3, with D possibly being TRBD2 (5 bases). V lost 7 bases and J 1 base, leaving 15 bases between the germline ends. The CDR3 extends over 15 amino acids. Germline values: CDR1 MDHEN, CDR2 SYDVKM. The CDR3 DNA reads TGTGCCAGCACCCGAGAGGGTTGGGGCACAGATACGCAGTATTTT. Translation: CASTREGWGTDTQYF. The variable domain in full, with the rest retrieved from reference TRBV28 and TRBJ2-3, is DVKVTQSSRYLVKRTGEKVFLECVQDMDHENMFWYRQDPGLGLRLIYFSYDVKMKEKGDIPEGYSVSREKKERFSLILESASTNQTSMYLCASTREGWGTDTQYFGPGTRLTVL.

The CDR3, as DNA: TGTGCCAGCAGCCTAGGACAGGGCGTCGGCACAGATACGCAGTATTTT. It is translated as CASSLGQGVGTDTQYF. V usage is TRBV14 and J usage is TRBJ2-3; 8 positions match TRBD1. Trimming cost V 4 bases and J 1 base; bases outside gene matches: 7. The length of the CDR3 is 16 residues. Germline values: CDR1 SGHDN, CDR2 FVKESK.

The chain links TRBV7-2 to TRBJ1-1; TRBD1 matches 8 bases. Germline V gives CDR1 SGHTA, CDR2 FQGNSA. After removal of 6 bases from V and 4 bases from J, the junction contained 4 bases not matched to a gene. The CDR3 contains 13 residues. The CDR3 loop is CASRQGASTEAFF. The CDR3 bases are TGTGCCAGCAGGCAGGGGGCGTCCACTGAAGCTTTCTTT.

As concerns this clone: Other DNA sequences in the same sample also yield this CDR3. The J gene is TRBJ2-1, the V gene TRBV4-2, with D maybe TRBD2 (5 bases). Germline assignment: CDR1 LGHNA and CDR2 YNFKEQ. The CDR3 covers 14 residues. Trimming stripped 3 bases from V and 2 bases from J, with 8 bases between. The CDR3 reads CASSQAGTYNEQFF. The CDR3 DNA reads as TGTGCCAGCAGCCAGGCGGGTACCTACAATGAGCAGTTCTTC.

The J gene is TRBJ2-7, the V gene TRBV18, with D maybe TRBD2 (6 bases). The V end was cut by 0 bases, the J end by 7 bases, with 7 bases between. From germline, CDR1 is KGHSH and CDR2 LQKENI. The CDR3 is 12 amino acids. In nucleotides, the CDR3 is TGTGCCAGCTCACCACCGGCGGGAGAGCAGTACTTC. Its protein product is CASSPPAGEQYF.

The rearrangement links TRBV5-1 to TRBJ1-3, with D tentatively TRBD1 (6 bases). Trimming left V 0 bases short and J 0 bases short, with 10 bases between. Germline CDR1 and CDR2: SGHRS and YFSETQ. The CDR3 is 16 amino acids. The CDR3 nucleotides read TGCGCCAGCAGCTTGGGTCAGGGGAGCTCTGGAAACACCATATATTTT. Protein: CASSLGQGSSGNTIYF.

The chain has TRBV11-2 and TRBJ1-4, with 9 positions matching TRBD1. The ends lost 5 bases at V and 4 bases at J; junction bases unmatched: 2. The CDR3 totals 14 residues. The germline gives CDR1 SGHAT, CDR2 FQNNGV. This chain's CDR3 is CASSTDRGNEKLFF. In nucleotides, the CDR3 is TGTGCCAGCAGCACGGACAGGGGTAATGAAAAACTGTTTTTT.

The chain joins TRBV27 to TRBJ2-2; TRBD2 matches at 9 bases. The V and J ends lost 3 bases and 1 base, in that order; junction bases with no gene match: 12. Germline V gives CDR1 MNHEY, CDR2 SMNVEV (reference sequence). The length of the CDR3 is 19 residues. CDR3 in amino acids: CASSFGLAGTRRNTGELFF. CDR3 nucleotides: TGTGCCAGCAGTTTCGGGCTAGCGGGAACACGGCGGAACACCGGGGAGCTGTTTTTT.

Only one count was recorded for this clone. The chain links TRBV5-4 to TRBJ2-7; D possibly corresponds to TRBD1 (6 bases). The CDR3 consists of 12 residues. In germline, CDR1 is SGHNT, CDR2 YYREEE (reference sequence). The germline V and J ends were trimmed by 4 bases and 5 bases, with 10 bases remaining between them. In DNA, the CDR3 is TGTGCCAGCAGCGCGGACAGAAACGAGCAGTACTTC. Translation gives CASSADRNEQYF.

The V call is TRBV6-2 or TRBV6-3, the J call TRBJ1-5; 9 bases are shared with TRBD1. V lost 0 bases, J lost 0 bases, and 6 bases stayed unmatched. The CDR3 spans 18 residues. CDR1 is MNHEY and CDR2 is SVGEGT in the germline V gene. The CDR3 reads CASSYSQTGGASNQPQHF. DNA of the CDR3: TGTGCCAGCAGTTACTCGCAGACAGGGGGGGCTAGCAATCAGCCCCAGCATTTT.

CDR3 bases: TGTGCCAGCAGTTTTAGACAGGCCAACACTGAAGCTTTCTTT. Translating gives CASSFRQANTEAFF. The genes are TRBV6-5 and TRBJ1-1, with a possible D match to TRBD1 (6 bases). CDR3 length: 14 amino acids. Trimming removed 4 bases from V and 2 bases from J, with 11 bases in between. CDR1 and CDR2 (germline): MNHEY, SVGAGI.